This T cell receptor (beta chain) is drawn from a study of T-cell memory formation after mild COVID-19. For the study at large: TCR clusters were largely donor specific.

The 5'RACE method, run with constant-segment primers, produced TCR alpha and TCR beta cDNA libraries (carrying sample barcodes and UMIs). TCRdb reprocessed the 5' RACE reads with MiXCR, giving one entry per CDR3 protein. The repertoire holds approximately 150,000 distinct CDR3 sequences, 14% seen once, with 11% to 15% in the top ten. This clonotype appeared a few times. Its target is unknown. Broader study findings: The CD4+ clones that contracted clustered mainly within CM and EM, and the CD8+ clones concentrated in EMRA. Whereas later expanders leaned CD4+, clones contracting day 15 to 85 showed a balanced CD4/CD8 makeup.

V gave up 0 bases and J gave up 10 bases, with 7 bases separating them. This CDR3 is 12 amino acids long. Germline V gives CDR1 LGHDT, CDR2 YNNKEL (reference sequence). The chain couples TRBV3-1 to TRBJ1-3; no definite D call. The TCR sequence derives from an adult woman who had mild COVID-19 (a few samples of this study predate the infection). Cell type and time point are not known. The source material was PBMCs or a T cell subset sorted from them (not recorded which). In nucleotides, the CDR3 is TGTGCCAGCAGCCAAGAAAGGCATACCATATATTTT. Translated, it gives CASSQERHTIYF.